The present TCR beta chain was sequenced within a study of T cells after yellow fever vaccination. UMIs and a universal primer site were added when TCR cDNA was made by 5'RACE template switching. TCRdb re-called the 5' RACE reads with MiXCR, one entry per CDR3 protein. Of 300,000 to 400,000 distinct CDR3 sequences listed, approximately 8% were seen once; the top ten hold about 16%. Germline-derived CDR1 and CDR2 are LNHDA and SQIVND (reference sequence). V was trimmed by 6 bases and J by 0 bases, leaving 9 bases between them. The CDR3 is made up of 15 amino acids. This clonotype was observed a few times. Its antigen is still unknown. The study, taken as a whole, reports: Highly abundant clonotypes carried over from the bulk population could end up in FACS-sorted repertoires as contaminants. Post-booster reappearance was seen for most primary-vaccination clones (about 96% CD4, about 90% CD8).

This TCR was sampled from a man aged 18-30 years who received the YFV17D yellow fever vaccine. V and J are TRBV19 and TRBJ2-6; D gene ambiguous. The sequencing here drew on PBMCs, taken about 49 days after the first yellow fever vaccination. CDR3 nucleotide sequence: TGTGCCAGTAGCCCGCCCGTCTCTGGGGCCAACGTCCTGACTTTC. This sequence encodes CASSPPVSGANVLTF. Based on the CDR3 plus reference TRBV19 and TRBJ2-6, the full variable domain is DGGITQSPKYLFRKEGQNVTLSCEQNLNHDAMYWYRQDPGQGLRLIYYSQIVNDFQKGDIAEGYSVSREKKESFPLTVTSAQKNPTAFYLCASSPPVSGANVLTFGAGSRLTVL.